The 26 T cell receptor beta chains reported below all come from one sample, sequenced in a study of beta chain features in type 1 diabetes. The study, taken as a whole, reports: Shorter TCRB CDR3s, moderately but significantly so, were found in Type 1 diabetes patients in all four CD4+ subsets.

Expressed TCRB transcripts got sequenced, as all isolated RNA was reverse transcribed. The protocol was immunoSEQ multiplex PCR, while the TCRdb copy is restricted to in-frame clones and leaves out a portion. Seen here are 400,000 or so clones, roughly an eighth observed once, and the top ten hold roughly 0.0097%. These receptors' targets are unknown. Material: naive CD4+ T cells from blood. Source of these receptors: a woman aged 18-30 years with type 1 diabetes.

As regards this clone: The sample has other DNA sequences that encode this CDR3 too. The chain employs TRBV7-2 and TRBJ2-3; maybe TRBD1 (5 bases). The CDR3 is 15 residues long. The V gene's germline CDR1 is SGHTA and CDR2 FQGNSA. Trimming removed 0 bases from V and 1 base from J, with 8 bases in between. In DNA form, the CDR3 reads TGTGCCAGCAGCTTAGCTGGGGCAGGCACAGATACGCAGTATTTT. This codes for CASSLAGAGTDTQYF. Filled out from reference TRBV7-2 and TRBJ2-3, the complete variable domain reads GAGVSQSPSNKVTEKGKDVELRCDPISGHTALYWYRQSLGQGLEFLIYFQGNSAPDKSGLPSDRFSAERTGGSVSTLTIQRTQQEDSAVYLCASSLAGAGTDTQYFGPGTRLTVL.

This clone occurred a few times. The conserved phenylalanine or tryptophan normally closing the CDR3 is absent here, so this likely arose from a read error. No DNA is shown, since the ends of the CDR3 on it are uncertain; the CDR3 is the one TCRdb lists. The chain recombines TRBV18 with TRBJ1-4; the table's D gene call, TRBD1, was not cross checked with the DNA. CDR1 is KGHSH, CDR2 LQKENI, per germline. 12 amino acids form the CDR3, both terminal residues included. The CDR3 region is CASSPDRPQGPV.

This chain connects TRBV15 to TRBJ2-1; 8 bases fit TRBD2. Per the germline V gene, CDR1 is LNHNV and CDR2 is YYDKDF (reference sequence). The length of the CDR3 is 15 residues. Unmatched junction bases numbered 7, after V lost 5 bases and J lost 4 bases. The CDR3 DNA follows: TGTGCCACCAGCGGGGGCACTAGCGGATACAATGAGCAGTTCTTC. It codes for CATSGGTSGYNEQFF.

V is TRBV2 and J is TRBJ2-7, with 9 bases fitting TRBD1. V was pared by 5 bases and J by 3 bases, with 5 bases of the junction left unmatched. Germline V gene data show CDR1 as SNHLY and CDR2 as FYNNEI. The CDR3 is 14 amino acids. CDR3 protein: CASSTDRGVYEQYF. The CDR3 DNA reads as TGTGCCAGCAGTACGGACAGGGGAGTCTACGAGCAGTACTTC.

This clone was picked up a small number of times. The genes are TRBV29-1 and TRBJ2-7; 8 bases align to TRBD1. V shed 6 bases and J 9 bases; nucleotides not matched to a gene: 13. The CDR3 is made up of 13 amino acids. CDR1 SQVTM and CDR2 ANQGSEA come from the germline V gene. CDR3 coding DNA: TGCAGCGTGGGCGGACAGGGAGCTACGTTGCAGTACTTC. It translates to CSVGGQGATLQYF.

This clone was seen a few times. V usage is TRBV5-1 and J usage is TRBJ2-5; 11 bases fit TRBD1. The germline CDR1 and CDR2 sequences are SGHRS and YFSETQ. CDR3 size: 15 residues. Trimming at V came to 3 bases and at J to 5 bases, leaving 6 bases not matched to a gene. CDR3 DNA sequence: TGCGCCAGCAGCTGGGGGACAGGGGGTACGGAGACCCAGTACTTC. Translating gives CASSWGTGGTETQYF. Combining the CDR3 with reference TRBV5-1 and TRBJ2-5 gives the whole variable domain KAGVTQTPRYLIKTRGQQVTLSCSPISGHRSVSWYQQTPGQGLQFLFEYFSETQRNKGNFPGRFSGRQFSNSRSEMNVSTLELGDSALYLCASSWGTGGTETQYFGPGTRLLVL.

In its sample, this clone was seen a few times. The chain is built from TRBV6-5 and TRBJ1-2; possibly TRBD1 for D (6 bases). The ends were cut back, 5 bases at V and 7 bases at J, with 11 bases in the middle. CDR3 length: 12 amino acids. Germline values: CDR1 MNHEY, CDR2 SVGAGI. CDR3 nucleotide sequence: TGTGCCAGCAGTCAAGGGGACATTGGCTACACCTTC. This encodes CASSQGDIGYTF.

The chain combines TRBV5-4 with TRBJ1-4, with D unclear. The germline V and J ends were trimmed by 4 bases and 4 bases, with 11 bases remaining between them. CDR1 is SGHNT and CDR2 is YYREEE in the germline V gene (reference sequence). The CDR3 consists of 14 residues. CDR3 coding DNA: TGTGCCAGCAGCCCACGGGAGGGTAATGAAAAACTGTTTTTT. The encoded protein is CASSPREGNEKLFF. Full variable domain (outside the CDR3, taken from reference TRBV5-4 and TRBJ1-4): ETGVTQSPTHLIKTRGQQVTLRCSSQSGHNTVSWYQQALGQGPQFIFQYYREEENGRGNFPPRFSGLQFPNYSSELNVNALELDDSALYLCASSPREGNEKLFFGSGTQLSVL.

The chain recombines TRBV20-1 with TRBJ1-2; D not resolved. Germline loops: CDR1 DFQATT, CDR2 SNEGSKA (reference sequence). Trimming took 3 bases from V and 6 from J, leaving 8 bases between them. The CDR3 spans 11 residues. CDR3 DNA sequence: TGCAGTGCTAGTCTCGGGAATGGCTACACCTTC. Translated: CSASLGNGYTF.

The chain links TRBV2 to TRBJ2-7; 9 bases agree with TRBD1. CDR3 length: 13 residues. J lost 4 bases, V lost 8 bases, and 6 bases had no gene match. Germline-derived CDR1 and CDR2 are SNHLY and FYNNEI. The CDR3 loop reads CASVLGQGYEQYF. In DNA, the CDR3 is TGTGCCAGCGTTCTGGGACAGGGTTACGAGCAGTACTTC.

J is TRBJ1-2 and V is TRBV4-3, with D hard to call. The germline V and J ends were trimmed by 0 bases and 2 bases, with 10 bases remaining between them. Germline-derived CDR1 and CDR2 are LGHNA and YSLEER. The CDR3 length is 15 residues. The CDR3, as DNA: TGCGCCAGCAGCCAAGATGTTCCGGAGAACTATGGCTACACCTTC. Translation gives CASSQDVPENYGYTF.

The chain employs TRBV5-4 and TRBJ2-7; 7 positions agree with TRBD1. J was trimmed by 4 bases and V by 3 bases; bases with no gene match: 10. Looked up from germline, CDR1 is SGHNT and CDR2 is YYREEE (reference sequence). This CDR3 is built from 15 residues. CDR3 sequence reads: CASSSHRGQTYEQYF. The CDR3 DNA is TGTGCCAGCAGCTCACACAGGGGTCAGACTTACGAGCAGTACTTC.

This clone has more than one count but fewer than ten. J is TRBJ1-1 and V is TRBV9, with D maybe TRBD1 (6 bases). CDR1 is SGDLS and CDR2 is YYNGEE in the germline V gene. The V end lost 4 bases, the J end lost 11 bases, and 21 bases lay between the germline ends. The CDR3 totals 14 residues. The CDR3 nucleotides are TGTGCCAGCAGCAGGGACACCTCAACCTGGAGCGCTTTCTTT. Its translation is CASSRDTSTWSAFF.

This chain joins TRBV19 and TRBJ2-7, with 8 positions matching TRBD2. Per germline, CDR1 LNHDA and CDR2 SQIVND (reference sequence). The CDR3 totals 14 residues. The J segment lost 4 bases and the V segment lost 4 bases, leaving 6 bases of the junction unmatched. For the CDR3, the DNA is TGTGCCAGTAGTAGCCAGCGGGAGCGGTACGAGCAGTACTTC. Amino acids: CASSSQRERYEQYF.

This clone has just a few counts. The J gene is TRBJ2-4, the V gene TRBV7-8; 8 bases agree with TRBD1. V was pared by 4 bases and J by 4 bases, with 9 bases of the junction left unmatched. The length of the CDR3 is 16 residues. CDR1 and CDR2 from the germline V gene are SGHVS and FQNEAQ. The CDR3 region is CASSSFRTGTKNIQYF. Here the CDR3 DNA reads TGTGCCAGCAGCTCCTTTCGGACAGGGACAAAAAACATTCAGTACTTC.

The chain combines TRBV11-2 with TRBJ1-6; D call uncertain. Germline V gene lookup returns CDR1 SGHAT and CDR2 FQNNGV. This CDR3 comprises 15 residues. V was pared by 5 bases and J by 8 bases, with 16 bases between. CDR3 sequence (DNA): TGTGCCAGCAGCCCGTATATGCGCGCCGATTCACCCCTCCACTTT. It encodes CASSPYMRADSPLHF.

This clone was observed a few times. The chain joins TRBV27 to TRBJ2-1, with 10 bases identical to TRBD1. The CDR3 is made up of 15 amino acids. With V trimmed by 2 bases and J by 8 bases, 6 bases remained unmatched. Germline V CDR1 and CDR2: MNHEY, SMNVEV (reference sequence). CDR3 sequence (DNA): TGTGCCAGCAGTTTACGTAGGACAGGGGGAGATGAGCAGTTCTTC. The encoded protein is CASSLRRTGGDEQFF.

This clone has just a few counts. The chain carries TRBV7-9 and TRBJ2-5; maybe TRBD1 (6 bases). The CDR3 length is 15 residues. Germline lookup yields CDR1 SEHNR and CDR2 FQNEAQ (reference sequence). V was clipped by 7 bases and J by 5 bases, with 20 bases between them. This CDR3 is CASTRTDPRWETQYF. In nucleotides, the CDR3 is TGTGCCAGCACCAGGACAGATCCCAGGTGGGAGACCCAGTACTTC.

The V call is TRBV5-1, the J call TRBJ2-7; a weak D match, TRBD2 (5 bases). V lost 1 base to trimming and J lost 1 base, with 9 bases between them. The CDR3 sequence is 14 residues long. CDR1 SGHRS and CDR2 YFSETQ come from the germline V gene. This CDR3 reads CASSLSPGSYEQYF. CDR3 coding DNA: TGCGCCAGCAGCTTGTCACCGGGGTCCTACGAGCAGTACTTC.

The V gene is TRBV5-1, the J gene TRBJ2-2; 7 bases line up with TRBD1. Losses at the gene ends were 6 bases for V and 5 bases for J; bases not matched to a gene: 10. CDR1 SGHRS and CDR2 YFSETQ come from the germline V gene. This CDR3 has 15 amino acids. The CDR3 region is CASTPQGEETGELFF. The CDR3 DNA reads as TGCGCCAGCACCCCCCAGGGGGAAGAGACCGGGGAGCTGTTTTTT.

This clone was counted only a few times. The J gene is TRBJ2-1, the V gene TRBV28; D uncertain. The germline V gene has CDR1 MDHEN and CDR2 SYDVKM. V was trimmed by 8 bases and J by 9 bases, leaving 11 bases between them. The CDR3 is 11 amino acids. The CDR3 nucleotides read TGTGCCAGCGTAGAGAATGGTGAGCAGTTCTTC. Translating it yields CASVENGEQFF.

This clone has more than one count but fewer than ten. The CDR3 sequence is CASSLDRGGEQFF. The CDR3 bases are TGTGCCAGCAGCTTAGACCGGGGGGGTGAGCAGTTCTTC. V usage is TRBV11-2 and J usage is TRBJ2-1; 8 bases fit TRBD2. The CDR3 sequence is 13 residues long. The junction had 1 base not matched to a gene; V was cut back by 0 bases and J by 9 bases. Germline lookup yields CDR1 SGHAT and CDR2 FQNNGV.

This clone was counted once. V is TRBV28 and J is TRBJ1-2; unclear D gene. This CDR3 is built from 12 residues. Trimming took 8 bases from V and 4 from J, leaving 11 bases between them. Per germline, CDR1 MDHEN and CDR2 SYDVKM. DNA for the CDR3: TGTGCCAGCGCGATGCGAAGCTATGGCTACACCTTC. Amino acids: CASAMRSYGYTF.

The chain uses TRBV19 and TRBJ2-7; D gene ambiguous. Germline V gene lookup returns CDR1 LNHDA and CDR2 SQIVND (reference sequence). The CDR3 runs 15 residues. The ends were cut back, 7 bases at V and 6 bases at J, with 22 bases in the middle. The CDR3 region is CASTLTSYPPGEQYF. Here the CDR3 DNA reads TGTGCCAGTACTCTGACCTCTTACCCACCGGGCGAGCAGTACTTC.

The chain is built from TRBV7-8 and TRBJ2-5; a weak D match, TRBD2 (5 bases). The V gene lost 5 bases and the J gene lost 1 base, with 17 bases spanning the gap. CDR1 and CDR2 from the germline V gene are SGHVS and FQNEAQ. This CDR3 has 16 amino acids. DNA for the CDR3: TGTGCCAGCAGCGGTGGCTCCCACAGCGGCCAAGAGACCCAGTACTTC. Its translation: CASSGGSHSGQETQYF.

This clone was seen a few times. V gene TRBV6-6 combines with J gene TRBJ2-3; maybe TRBD1 (6 bases). This CDR3 is built from 12 residues. CDR1 is MNHNY and CDR2 is SVGAGI in the germline V gene (reference sequence). Trimming cost V 4 bases and J 5 bases, with 7 bases left between them. CDR3 nucleotides: TGTGCCAGCAGTTTACAGGGAGATACGCAGTATTTT. This encodes CASSLQGDTQYF.